Listed below are T cell receptor beta chains from one sample, sequenced in a study of molecular identifiers for immune sequencing clone quantification. One entry per CDR3 protein, called by TCRdb with MiXCR from the PCR reads. The repertoire consists of about 630,000 distinct CDR3 sequences, with about 25% occurring once and the leading ten covering 0.75% to 0.8%. Input material: naive CD8+ T cells from blood, with Jurkat cell RNA spiked in. The receptor set was obtained from a human donor in good health. Some libraries in this study had Jurkat cell RNA spiked in. Both conserved end residues are part of each CDR3. The D gene is left open where the match is weak. Clone size is stated in some rows and not others, as once, few, many or a class when expanded.

size: .; D: .; J: TRBJ2-7; V: TRBV20-1; CDR3: CSARDQGSREPYEQYF; DNA: TGCAGTGCTAGAGATCAAGGCTCCCGGGAGCCCTACGAGCAGTACTTC
size: few; D: .; J: TRBJ2-7; V: TRBV18; CDR3: CASSPQGPRAPMVPDEQYF; DNA: TGTGCCAGCTCTCCCCAGGGACCCAGGGCCCCTATGGTCCCCGACGAGCAGTACTTC
size: .; D: .; J: TRBJ2-1; V: TRBV20-1; CDR3: CSARGAGTNYNEQIF; DNA: TGCAGTGCTAGAGGGGCCGGGACAAACTACAATGAGCAGATCTTC
size: many; D: TRBD1; J: TRBJ2-3; V: TRBV12-3/TRBV12-4; CDR3: CASSDRDRSSDTQYF; DNA: TGTGCCAGCAGTGACAGGGATAGAAGCTCAGATACGCAGTATTTT
size: .; D: TRBD2; J: TRBJ2-1; V: TRBV20-1; CDR3: CSVRLAASYNEQIF; DNA: TGCAGTGTCCGACTAGCGGCCTCCTACAATGAGCAGATCTTC
size: .; D: TRBD1; J: TRBJ2-7; V: TRBV9; CDR3: CASSPGTGANYEPYF; DNA: TGTGCCAGCAGCCCCGGGACAGGGGCAAACTACGAGCCGTACTTC
size: .; D: .; J: TRBJ2-7; V: TRBV11-2; CDR3: CASSLPRVREQYF; DNA: TGTGCCAGCAGCTTACCCAGGGTCAGGGAGCAGTACTTC
size: many; D: .; J: TRBJ2-3; V: TRBV3-1; CDR3: CASRDSLDETQYF; DNA: TGTGCCAGCAGAGACTCACTAGATGAAACGCAGTATTTT
size: few; D: TRBD1; J: TRBJ2-3; V: TRBV9; CDR3: CASSVNRGRRTDTQYF; DNA: TGTGCCAGCAGCGTCAACAGGGGGCGACGCACAGATACGCAGTATTTT
size: .; D: .; J: TRBJ2-5; V: TRBV6-2/TRBV6-3; CDR3: CASRLGIGDSRETQYF; DNA: TGTGCCAGCAGGTTGGGTATAGGGGATTCGAGAGAGACCCAGTACTTC
size: many; D: .; J: TRBJ2-5; V: TRBV20-1; CDR3: CSARDSEQETQYF; DNA: TGCAGTGCTAGGGACAGCGAACAAGAGACCCAGTACTTC
size: many; D: .; J: TRBJ2-1; V: TRBV12-5; CDR3: CASGLVMRGGLGEQFF; DNA: TGTGCTAGTGGTTTGGTTATGAGGGGGGGCCTAGGTGAGCAGTTCTTC
size: many; D: .; J: TRBJ1-1; V: TRBV7-9; CDR3: CCVEYTEAFF; DNA: TGTTGTGTAGAATACACTGAAGCTTTCTTT
size: few; D: .; J: TRBJ2-1; V: TRBV5-1; CDR3: CASRLGVTTKGNNEQFF; DNA: TGCGCCAGCAGACTTGGCGTTACTACCAAAGGAAACAATGAGCAGTTCTTC
size: many; D: .; J: TRBJ1-1; V: TRBV7-9; CDR3: CASSLGEMNTEAFF; DNA: TGTGCCAGCAGCTTAGGGGAAATGAACACTGAAGCTTTCTTT
size: few; D: .; J: TRBJ2-2; V: TRBV30; CDR3: CAWIVDTNTGELFF; DNA: TGTGCCTGGATCGTGGACACAAACACCGGGGAGCTGTTTTTT
size: few; D: .; J: TRBJ2-7; V: TRBV19; CDR3: CANAGGYEQYF; DNA: TGTGCCAACGCCGGCGGCTACGAGCAGTACTTC
size: few; D: TRBD1; J: TRBJ1-2; V: TRBV27; CDR3: CASSTTWDRAGYGYTF; DNA: TGTGCCAGCAGTACAACCTGGGACAGGGCTGGCTATGGCTACACCTTC
size: few; D: TRBD1; J: TRBJ1-2; V: TRBV20-1; CDR3: CSARADRGPGFFYGYTF; DNA: TGCAGTGCTAGAGCGGACAGGGGGCCTGGATTTTTTTATGGCTACACCTTC
size: few; D: .; J: TRBJ2-7; V: TRBV4-3; CDR3: CASSQDFEGPYEQYF; DNA: TGCGCCAGCAGCCAAGATTTTGAAGGCCCCTACGAGCAGTACTTC
size: .; D: .; J: TRBJ2-5; V: TRBV6-2/TRBV6-3; CDR3: CASRRQGVPSKETQYF; DNA: TGTGCCAGCAGACGTCAAGGGGTCCCCTCGAAAGAGACCCAGTACTTC
size: few; D: .; J: TRBJ1-5; V: TRBV19; CDR3: CASSIGQYKVDF; DNA: TGTGCCAGTAGTATAGGTCAGTATAAAGTGGATTTT
size: once; D: .; J: TRBJ2-7; V: TRBV7-6; CDR3: CASSLEGRAYERYF; DNA: TGTGCCAGCAGCTTAGAGGGGCGGGCCTACGAGCGGTACTTC
size: many; D: .; J: TRBJ2-2; V: TRBV30; CDR3: CAWRDKGELFF; DNA: TGTGCCTGGAGGGACAAAGGGGAGCTGTTTTTT
size: many; D: .; J: TRBJ1-5; V: TRBV7-9; CDR3: CASSLAGDQPQHF; DNA: TGTGCCAGCAGTTTGGCAGGGGATCAGCCCCAGCATTTT
size: many; D: TRBD1; J: TRBJ1-1; V: TRBV29-1; CDR3: CSTILRGQVEAFF; DNA: TGCAGCACGATCCTCAGGGGGCAAGTTGAAGCTTTCTTT
size: few; D: TRBD2; J: TRBJ2-1; V: TRBV12-3/TRBV12-4; CDR3: CASWRAGVDNEQFF; DNA: TGTGCCAGCTGGAGGGCGGGAGTTGATAATGAGCAGTTCTTC
size: .; D: .; J: TRBJ2-3; V: TRBV7-6; CDR3: CASSAGTLRSTDTQYF; DNA: TGTGCCAGCAGCGCTGGGACCTTGAGAAGCACAGATACGCAGTATTTT
size: .; D: .; J: TRBJ1-1; V: TRBV7-5; CDR3: CISVPGRGRTLRAFF; DNA: TGTATCTCCGTGCCAGGCCGAGGGCGGACGCTAAGAGCTTTCTTT
size: many; D: .; J: TRBJ1-5; V: TRBV5-5; CDR3: CASSPAWGDQPQHF; DNA: TGTGCCAGCAGTCCAGCATGGGGTGATCAGCCCCAGCATTTT
size: few; D: .; J: TRBJ2-7; V: TRBV9; CDR3: CASSPVVGGLEQYF; DNA: TGTGCCAGCAGCCCGGTGGTGGGGGGGCTTGAGCAGTACTTC
size: many; D: TRBD2; J: TRBJ2-3; V: TRBV27; CDR3: CASRPGLALSDTQYF; DNA: TGTGCCAGCAGGCCGGGACTAGCGTTATCAGATACGCAGTATTTT
size: few; D: .; J: TRBJ1-3; V: TRBV4-2; CDR3: CASSQTQGAPGNTIYF; DNA: TGTGCCAGCAGCCAAACACAAGGGGCACCTGGAAACACCATATATTTT
size: .; D: .; J: TRBJ1-3; V: TRBV7-9; CDR3: CASSFNQRRGDTVYF; DNA: TGTGCCAGCAGCTTTAATCAGCGGCGTGGTGACACCGTATATTTT
size: .; D: .; J: TRBJ2-1; V: TRBV6-5; CDR3: CASSPSPVGVGLNEQFF; DNA: TGTGCCAGCAGTCCCTCTCCGGTGGGAGTGGGTCTTAATGAGCAGTTCTTC
size: .; D: .; J: TRBJ1-5; V: TRBV19; CDR3: CASSIDLLARVADTQHF; DNA: TGTGCCAGTAGTATAGATCTACTAGCTCGCGTCGCAGATACGCAGCATTTT
size: many; D: .; J: TRBJ2-3; V: TRBV27; CDR3: CASSLGSGDTQYF; DNA: TGTGCCAGCAGTTTAGGGTCCGGAGATACGCAGTATTTT
size: many; D: .; J: TRBJ1-1; V: TRBV6-2/TRBV6-3; CDR3: CASSYSARPNTEAFF; DNA: TGTGCCAGCAGTTACAGTGCCCGGCCGAACACTGAAGCTTTCTTT
size: few; D: .; J: TRBJ1-2; V: TRBV2; CDR3: CASRGGNGYTF; DNA: TGTGCCAGCAGGGGAGGTAATGGCTACACCTTC
size: many; D: .; J: TRBJ2-3; V: TRBV5-4; CDR3: CANGGPADTQYF; DNA: TGTGCCAACGGGGGCCCCGCAGATACGCAGTATTTT
size: .; D: .; J: TRBJ1-5; V: TRBV6-2/TRBV6-3; CDR3: CASSYENSNQPQHF; DNA: TGTGCCAGCAGTTACGAGAATAGCAATCAGCCCCAGCATTTT
size: .; D: .; J: TRBJ1-4; V: TRBV2; CDR3: CASSEGGATNEKLFF; DNA: TGTGCCAGCAGTGAAGGGGGTGCAACTAATGAAAAACTGTTTTTT
size: many; D: .; J: TRBJ1-1; V: TRBV12-3/TRBV12-4; CDR3: CASSLQGSTEAFF; DNA: TGTGCCAGCAGTTTACAGGGTTCCACTGAAGCTTTCTTT
size: .; D: TRBD1; J: TRBJ1-1; V: TRBV12-3/TRBV12-4; CDR3: CASSLRDRGEAFF; DNA: TGTGCCAGCAGTTTACGGGACAGGGGGGAAGCTTTCTTT
size: .; D: .; J: TRBJ2-7; V: TRBV4-3; CDR3: CASSQNRDVTSYEQYF; DNA: TGCGCCAGCAGCCAAAACCGGGACGTAACCTCCTACGAGCAGTACTTC
size: .; D: .; J: TRBJ2-7; V: TRBV18; CDR3: CASQRGSESFSYEQYF; DNA: TGTGCCAGCCAACGGGGTTCGGAGTCCTTCTCCTACGAGCAGTACTTC
size: once; D: TRBD1; J: TRBJ1-1; V: TRBV7-6; CDR3: CASSLTGGPAEAFF; DNA: TGTGCCAGCAGCTTAACAGGGGGTCCGGCTGAAGCTTTCTTT
size: many; D: .; J: TRBJ2-5; V: TRBV11-2; CDR3: CASSPGVGSVETQYF; DNA: TGTGCCAGCAGCCCAGGCGTGGGATCGGTAGAGACCCAGTACTTC